A selection of T cell receptor beta chains follows, all from one sample in a study of blood T cells in healthy people across ages. TCRdb re-called the 5' RACE reads with MiXCR, one entry per CDR3 protein. The table includes around 800,000 distinct CDR3 sequences, approximately 55% detected once. Sequenced: blood. The receptors were gathered from a man at least 80 years old in good health. Each CDR3 is given with its conserved first and last residue. Fields, in order: J gene, V gene, D gene, clone size, CDR3 protein, CDR3 DNA. D genes are given only for firm matches. Not every row has a clone size; where given, it reads once, few, many or a size class.

j_gene: TRBJ2-7
v_gene: TRBV6-6
d_gene: .
abundance: .
CDR3aa: CASSSSGQGEQYF
CDR3nt: TGTGCCAGCAGTTCCTCGGGTCAGGGCGAGCAGTACTTC

j_gene: TRBJ2-1
v_gene: TRBV20-1
d_gene: .
abundance: .
CDR3aa: CSARPGQYNEQFF
CDR3nt: TGCAGTGCTAGACCGGGACAATACAATGAGCAGTTCTTC

j_gene: TRBJ2-7
v_gene: TRBV29-1
d_gene: .
abundance: .
CDR3aa: CSVEGGGGGRSSYEQYF
CDR3nt: TGCAGCGTTGAAGGTGGTGGTGGGGGTCGGAGCTCCTACGAGCAGTACTTC

j_gene: TRBJ1-6
v_gene: TRBV12-3/TRBV12-4
d_gene: .
abundance: once
CDR3aa: CASSPLAGSNSPLHF
CDR3nt: TGTGCCAGCAGTCCCCTGGCGGGGAGTAATTCACCCCTCCACTTT

j_gene: TRBJ2-1
v_gene: TRBV25-1
d_gene: .
abundance: .
CDR3aa: CASSESLAAHNEQFF
CDR3nt: TGTGCCAGCAGTGAATCATTAGCGGCTCACAATGAGCAGTTCTTC

j_gene: TRBJ1-2
v_gene: TRBV3-1
d_gene: .
abundance: .
CDR3aa: CASSQDTVSQHGYTF
CDR3nt: TGTGCCAGCAGCCAAGATACGGTTTCCCAACATGGCTACACCTTC

j_gene: TRBJ2-3
v_gene: TRBV10-3
d_gene: TRBD2
abundance: few
CDR3aa: CAISEGSGSNRYAYF
CDR3nt: TGTGCCATCAGTGAGGGTAGCGGGAGTAACAGATACGCGTATTTT

j_gene: TRBJ2-7
v_gene: TRBV5-1
d_gene: .
abundance: .
CDR3aa: CASSLGGKGGYEQYF
CDR3nt: TGCGCCAGCAGCTTGGGTGGAAAGGGAGGTTACGAGCAGTACTTC

j_gene: TRBJ2-1
v_gene: TRBV18
d_gene: .
abundance: .
CDR3aa: CASSPLPGSEDEQFF
CDR3nt: TGTGCCAGCTCACCTCTACCGGGGTCAGAGGATGAGCAGTTCTTC

j_gene: TRBJ2-2
v_gene: TRBV10-3
d_gene: .
abundance: once
CDR3aa: CAIRITGRELFF
CDR3nt: TGTGCCATCAGGATTACAGGACGGGAGCTGTTTTTT

j_gene: TRBJ2-1
v_gene: TRBV20-1
d_gene: .
abundance: .
CDR3aa: CSAKATTGNEQFF
CDR3nt: TGCAGTGCTAAAGCAACTACAGGGAACGAGCAGTTCTTC

j_gene: TRBJ2-1
v_gene: TRBV27
d_gene: TRBD1
abundance: .
CDR3aa: CASSRQTGQDNEQFF
CDR3nt: TGTGCCAGCAGTAGGCAGACGGGACAGGACAATGAGCAGTTCTTC

j_gene: TRBJ2-3
v_gene: TRBV29-1
d_gene: .
abundance: .
CDR3aa: CSVEIRSTDTQYF
CDR3nt: TGCAGCGTTGAAATTAGAAGCACAGATACGCAGTATTTT

j_gene: TRBJ2-2
v_gene: TRBV18
d_gene: .
abundance: .
CDR3aa: CASSGILTGELFF
CDR3nt: TGTGCCAGCTCAGGCATTCTCACCGGGGAGCTGTTTTTT

j_gene: TRBJ1-2
v_gene: TRBV7-9
d_gene: .
abundance: few
CDR3aa: CASSEDSGLGGYTF
CDR3nt: TGTGCCAGCAGCGAAGACAGCGGCCTTGGGGGCTACACCTTC

j_gene: TRBJ1-2
v_gene: TRBV5-1
d_gene: TRBD1
abundance: few
CDR3aa: CASNYRTGDLRGYTF
CDR3nt: TGCGCCAGCAACTACCGGACAGGGGATTTACGAGGCTACACCTTC

j_gene: TRBJ1-1
v_gene: TRBV6-5
d_gene: .
abundance: .
CDR3aa: CASRAGRGTFF
CDR3nt: TGTGCCAGCAGGGCAGGGCGGGGAACTTTCTTT

j_gene: TRBJ1-2
v_gene: TRBV20-1
d_gene: .
abundance: few
CDR3aa: CSVTTNNGYTF
CDR3nt: TGCAGTGTAACGACGAACAATGGCTACACCTTC

j_gene: TRBJ2-5
v_gene: TRBV7-3
d_gene: .
abundance: .
CDR3aa: CASSSGSLVGTQYF
CDR3nt: TGTGCCAGCAGCTCAGGGAGTTTGGTTGGGACCCAGTACTTC

j_gene: TRBJ2-3
v_gene: TRBV9
d_gene: TRBD1
abundance: .
CDR3aa: CASSARQGIPDTQYF
CDR3nt: TGTGCCAGCAGCGCTAGACAGGGGATACCAGATACGCAGTATTTT

j_gene: TRBJ2-3
v_gene: TRBV12-3/TRBV12-4
d_gene: TRBD2
abundance: .
CDR3aa: CASSLGVRPSGRTDTQYF
CDR3nt: TGTGCCAGCAGTCTCGGTGTCCGGCCCAGCGGGAGGACAGATACGCAGTATTTT

j_gene: TRBJ1-6
v_gene: TRBV20-1
d_gene: .
abundance: few
CDR3aa: CSAKWADNNSPLHF
CDR3nt: TGCAGTGCGAAATGGGCAGATAATAATTCACCCCTCCACTTT

j_gene: TRBJ2-7
v_gene: TRBV6-5
d_gene: .
abundance: .
CDR3aa: CASSYSRTPYEQYF
CDR3nt: TGTGCCAGCAGTTACTCCAGGACCCCCTACGAGCAGTACTTC

j_gene: TRBJ2-7
v_gene: TRBV29-1
d_gene: TRBD1
abundance: few
CDR3aa: CSAKGGTGAYEQYF
CDR3nt: TGCAGCGCGAAGGGAGGGACAGGGGCCTACGAGCAGTACTTC

j_gene: TRBJ2-7
v_gene: TRBV6-2/TRBV6-3
d_gene: .
abundance: .
CDR3aa: CASSFPGPNEQYF
CDR3nt: TGTGCCAGCAGTTTCCCGGGTCCCAACGAGCAGTACTTC

j_gene: TRBJ2-5
v_gene: TRBV6-2/TRBV6-3
d_gene: TRBD2
abundance: .
CDR3aa: CASSYLGLAGGETQYF
CDR3nt: TGTGCCAGCAGTTACTTAGGACTAGCGGGAGGTGAGACCCAGTACTTC

j_gene: TRBJ2-7
v_gene: TRBV25-1
d_gene: .
abundance: few
CDR3aa: CASSESPAAEGHLSYEQYF
CDR3nt: TGTGCCAGCAGTGAGTCCCCCGCAGCCGAGGGACACCTCTCCTACGAGCAGTACTTC

j_gene: TRBJ2-5
v_gene: TRBV6-6
d_gene: .
abundance: few
CDR3aa: CASSYGGPLVEQYF
CDR3nt: TGTGCCAGCAGTTACGGCGGGCCCTTAGTGGAGCAGTACTTC

j_gene: TRBJ2-3
v_gene: TRBV4-2
d_gene: .
abundance: .
CDR3aa: CASNQDPSGARYAYF
CDR3nt: TGTGCCAGCAACCAAGATCCTAGTGGTGCCAGATACGCGTATTTT

j_gene: TRBJ2-7
v_gene: TRBV10-3
d_gene: TRBD2
abundance: .
CDR3aa: CAISEGRGLGYEQYF
CDR3nt: TGTGCCATCAGTGAGGGGAGGGGACTGGGCTACGAGCAGTACTTC

j_gene: TRBJ1-2
v_gene: TRBV27
d_gene: .
abundance: .
CDR3aa: CASNAKGAARYGYTF
CDR3nt: TGTGCCAGCAACGCAAAAGGGGCGGCCAGGTATGGCTACACCTTC

j_gene: TRBJ2-7
v_gene: TRBV20-1
d_gene: TRBD2
abundance: .
CDR3aa: CSARDPPGRGVYEQYF
CDR3nt: TGCAGTGCTAGAGATCCCCCGGGGCGGGGGGTCTACGAGCAGTACTTC

j_gene: TRBJ1-2
v_gene: TRBV5-1
d_gene: .
abundance: few
CDR3aa: CASTAPGAYYGYTF
CDR3nt: TGCGCCAGCACCGCCCCAGGGGCGTACTATGGCTACACCTTC

j_gene: TRBJ2-7
v_gene: TRBV6-5
d_gene: .
abundance: .
CDR3aa: CASSRTGRGLYEQYF
CDR3nt: TGTGCCAGCAGTAGGACAGGGAGGGGATTATACGAGCAGTACTTC

j_gene: TRBJ2-1
v_gene: TRBV11-2
d_gene: .
abundance: .
CDR3aa: CASSPTLAYNEQFF
CDR3nt: TGTGCCAGCAGCCCCACCCTAGCGTACAATGAGCAGTTCTTC